Each of the 8 T cell receptor beta chains below was sequenced from the same sample in a study of blood T cell repertoires in COVID-19. Some clones are missing from TCRdb's copy, which holds only in-frame ones; the method was immunoSEQ multiplex PCR. The data show some 250,000 clones, around 90% seen once. The sample taken for sequencing was PBMCs or T cells enriched from blood (not recorded which). The receptors derive from a human donor in a cohort exposed to, infected with or recovered from COVID-19 (not recorded which). The donor label of this sample is uncertain.

The sample holds a few counts of this clone. The gene calls are TRBV5-1 and TRBJ2-1, with 7 bases that match TRBD2. CDR1 is SGHRS and CDR2 is YFSETQ in the germline V gene. The CDR3 contains 13 residues. Trimming cost V 5 bases and J 5 bases; bases outside gene matches: 4. The CDR3 DNA reads as TGCGCCAGCAGAAGCGGGGAGAACAATGAGCAGTTCTTC. Translating gives CASRSGENNEQFF.

V usage is TRBV13 and J usage is TRBJ2-1; D gene ambiguous. V lost 5 bases and J 2 bases, leaving 7 bases between the germline ends. The CDR3 contains 13 residues. CDR1 is PRHDT and CDR2 is FYEKMQ in the germline V gene (reference sequence). CDR3 in DNA: TGTGCCAGCAGCCAGGCAGCCTACAATGAGCAGTTCTTC. Amino acid sequence: CASSQAAYNEQFF.

The chain links TRBV3-1 (or the pseudogene TRBV3-2) to TRBJ2-7, with 10 bases that match TRBD2. Germline V CDR1 and CDR2: LGHDT, YNNKEL (reference sequence). With V trimmed by 0 bases and J by 11 bases, 4 bases remained unmatched. CDR3 length: 13 residues. CDR3 protein: CASSQESLAGKYF. In nucleotides, the CDR3 is TGTGCCAGCAGCCAAGAGTCACTAGCGGGGAAGTACTTC.

This clone occurred once. This chain uses TRBV7-9 with TRBJ2-3, with 9 bases matching TRBD2. Germline CDR1 SEHNR, CDR2 FQNEAQ (reference sequence). The CDR3 is made up of 15 amino acids. The V and J ends lost 7 bases and 6 bases, in that order; junction bases with no gene match: 11. The CDR3 coding sequence is TGTGCCAGCACGGTGGTAGCGGGGGACGGGGATACGCAGTATTTT. Its protein is CASTVVAGDGDTQYF.

The V and J genes are TRBV29-1 and TRBJ2-3, with D possibly TRBD2 on 6 matching bases. The CDR3 contains 15 residues. Trimming cost V 2 bases and J 1 base, with 13 bases left between them. Per the germline V gene, CDR1 is SQVTM and CDR2 is ANQGSEA. CDR3 loop: CSVERVGTGTDTQYF. The CDR3 DNA reads TGCAGCGTTGAAAGGGTAGGGACTGGCACAGATACGCAGTATTTT.

In its sample, this clone was seen a few times. This chain links TRBV10-1 with TRBJ2-7; 7 nucleotides match TRBD1. The CDR3 is made up of 16 amino acids. Germline loops: CDR1 WNHNN, CDR2 SYGVQD (reference sequence). J was trimmed by 3 bases and V by 6 bases; bases with no gene match: 14. The CDR3, as DNA: TGCGCCAGCAGCCCCGTTATAGGGACAGCGGTCTACGAGCAGTACTTC. Translation: CASSPVIGTAVYEQYF.

CDR3 residues: CASSYEGGAGDTQYF. DNA for the CDR3: TGTGCCAGCAGTTACGAAGGGGGCGCGGGAGATACGCAGTATTTT. The V gene is TRBV6-2 or TRBV6-3, the J gene TRBJ2-3; 7 positions match TRBD1. The CDR3 loop spans 15 amino acids. V trimming: 2 bases; J trimming: 5 bases; junction bases outside the gene matches: 7. Germline CDR1 MNHEY, CDR2 SVGEGT.

This chain links TRBV18 with TRBJ2-7; the D gene is possibly TRBD1 (6 bases). The V and J ends lost 2 bases and 6 bases respectively, with 20 bases between them. This CDR3 has 16 amino acids. Germline lookup yields CDR1 KGHSH and CDR2 LQKENI. CDR3 sequence reads: CASSPSRAGVGPEQYF. The DNA of the CDR3 is TGTGCCAGCTCACCATCCCGGGCAGGGGTTGGACCCGAGCAGTACTTC. The variable domain in full, with the rest retrieved from reference TRBV18 and TRBJ2-7, is NAGVMQNPRHLVRRRGQEARLRCSPMKGHSHVYWYRQLPEEGLKFMVYLQKENIIDESGMPKERFSAEFPKEGPSILRIQQVVRGDSAAYFCASSPSRAGVGPEQYFGPGTRLTVT.